This T cell receptor beta chain was captured by sequencing in a study of spatial heterogeneity in lung cancer. At the level of the study: Samples were donated by 72 untreated early-stage non-small cell lung cancer patients. Taken at a median of about 2 years after resection, follow-up PBMC samples underwent sequencing when available. An average of more than ten raw reads was observed per unique TCR and UMI combination.

The library protocol tagged each TCR cDNA with a unique molecular identifier. Using its own MiXCR run on the 5' RACE reads, TCRdb lists one record per CDR3 protein. The sample shows some 110,000 distinct CDR3 sequences, approximately 12% of them seen only once. Time point meaning: blood at routine non-recurrence follow-up after resection. Whole RNA obtained from tumor, nontumor lung or frozen PBMC underwent sequencing without sorting. Germline V gene data show CDR1 as MDHEN and CDR2 as SYDVKM. CDR3 size: 13 residues. J lost 10 bases, V lost 6 bases, and 9 bases had no gene match. This specimen was PBMCs, taken at follow-up. This clonotype was sampled from a male donor with early-stage non-small cell lung cancer. The genes are TRBV28 and TRBJ2-3; 8 nucleotides match TRBD2. The CDR3 sequence: CASSDGGASAQYF. Written as DNA, the CDR3 is TGTGCCAGCAGCGACGGGGGGGCGTCTGCGCAGTATTTT. Together with reference TRBV28 and TRBJ2-3, the CDR3 gives the full variable domain: DVKVTQSSRYLVKRTGEKVFLECVQDMDHENMFWYRQDPGLGLRLIYFSYDVKMKEKGDIPEGYSVSREKKERFSLILESASTNQTSMYLCASSDGGASAQYFGPGTRLTVL.